One and the same sample provided the 13 T cell receptor beta chains below, sequenced in a study of T-cell reconstitution after alpha-beta-depleted transplantation in children. TCRbeta library construction was performed incorporating unique molecular identifiers. TCRdb reprocessed the PCR reads via MiXCR and lists one record per CDR3 protein. The sample includes around 380,000 distinct CDR3 sequences, under 13% of them seen just once. The specimen comprised PBMCs from the stem cell graft donor, sampled from the stem cell graft. The source is a human donor who donated a stem cell graft to a child with acute myeloid leukemia.

This clonotype was counted a few times. The rearrangement links TRBV3-1 to TRBJ2-2, with 8 positions matching TRBD2. Germline CDR1 and CDR2: LGHDT and YNNKEL (reference sequence). The CDR3 contains 15 residues. Trimming cost V 11 bases and J 2 bases; bases outside gene matches: 10. The chain's CDR3 is CASSRSGGNTGELFF. The CDR3, as DNA: TGTGCCTCCTCCCGGAGCGGGGGAAACACCGGGGAGCTGTTTTTT.

This clonotype was seen at least ten times. This rearrangement joins TRBV6-5 to TRBJ1-4, with 8 bases that match TRBD1. This CDR3 spans 12 amino acids. Per the germline V gene, CDR1 is MNHEY and CDR2 is SVGAGI. V lost 6 bases, J lost 9 bases, and 3 bases stayed unmatched. Written as DNA, the CDR3 is TGTGCCAGCAGCAGGACAGGGAAAAAACTGTTTTTT. Amino acid sequence: CASSRTGKKLFF.

This clonotype was detected a few times. V gene TRBV5-1 combines with J gene TRBJ1-1, with TRBD1 matching over 7 bases. The V gene end was trimmed by 2 bases and the J gene end by 3 bases; junction bases not matched to a gene: 4. The CDR3 covers 14 residues. Germline V gene data show CDR1 as SGHRS and CDR2 as YFSETQ. Here the CDR3 DNA reads TGCGCCAGCAGCTTCACTGGGACAGACACTGAAGCTTTCTTT. This sequence encodes CASSFTGTDTEAFF.

This clonotype was picked up a small number of times. The rearrangement links TRBV11-2 to TRBJ2-2; 11 positions agree with TRBD2. Unmatched junction bases numbered 6, after V lost 2 bases and J lost 4 bases. CDR1 and CDR2 from the germline V gene are SGHAT and FQNNGV. The CDR3 spans 17 residues. CDR3 protein: CASSLRRLAGTTGELFF. CDR3 bases: TGTGCCAGCAGCTTAAGGAGACTAGCGGGGACCACCGGGGAGCTGTTTTTT.

This clonotype has at least ten counts. The chain employs TRBV7-2 and TRBJ2-2; 10 nucleotides line up with TRBD2. The CDR3 is 15 residues long. Germline loops: CDR1 SGHTA, CDR2 FQGNSA. After removal of 2 bases from V and 4 bases from J, the junction contained 1 base not matched to a gene. CDR3 in amino acids: CASSLSGRGTGELFF. CDR3 bases: TGTGCCAGCAGCTTAAGCGGGAGGGGCACCGGGGAGCTGTTTTTT.

Only a few counts were recorded for this clonotype. The CDR3 loop reads CASSDGPYYEQYF. The CDR3 DNA follows: TGTGCCAGCAGTGACGGGCCATATTACGAGCAGTACTTC. V is TRBV12-3 or TRBV12-4 and J is TRBJ2-7; D unresolved. The CDR3 has 13 amino acids. Trimming pared 5 bases from V and 4 bases from J, leaving 12 bases between.

This clonotype has just a few counts. The V and J genes are TRBV20-1 and TRBJ2-5; possible D gene TRBD2, 6 bases. The CDR3 has 15 amino acids. The V end was cut by 1 base, the J end by 7 bases, with 19 bases between. Germline CDR1 is DFQATT and CDR2 is SNEGSKA (reference sequence). The CDR3 here is CSARVSSGSLPTQYF. CDR3 nucleotides: TGCAGTGCTAGAGTGAGCTCCGGGAGCCTACCGACCCAGTACTTC.

The chain joins TRBV29-1 to TRBJ2-1; no reliable D call. V lost 4 bases to trimming and J lost 8 bases, with 6 bases between them. CDR3 size: 10 residues. Per germline, CDR1 SQVTM and CDR2 ANQGSEA. The CDR3 nucleotides read TGCAGCGTTGTTGTTGATGAGCAGTTCTTC. It codes for CSVVVDEQFF.

V gene TRBV7-2 combines with J gene TRBJ1-5; D not resolved. The V gene's germline CDR1 is SGHTA and CDR2 FQGNSA. This CDR3 comprises 15 residues. Between the trimmed V and J ends, which lost 2 bases and 5 bases, there was a span of 13 bases. The CDR3 is CASSLSGRGDQPQHF. The CDR3 DNA reads TGTGCCAGCAGCTTATCCGGGCGGGGAGATCAGCCCCAGCATTTT. The full variable domain, rest sourced from reference TRBV7-2 and TRBJ1-5, is GAGVSQSPSNKVTEKGKDVELRCDPISGHTALYWYRQSLGQGLEFLIYFQGNSAPDKSGLPSDRFSAERTGGSVSTLTIQRTQQEDSAVYLCASSLSGRGDQPQHFGDGTRLSIL.

This clonotype was found many times. The CDR3 is CASSSLETVSNEQFF. The CDR3 coding sequence is TGTGCCAGCAGTTCTCTAGAGACAGTGAGCAATGAGCAGTTCTTC. This sequence joins TRBV12-3 or TRBV12-4 and TRBJ2-1, with a tentative D call TRBD1 (5 bases). V gave up 4 bases and J gave up 6 bases, with 16 bases separating them. This CDR3 contains 15 residues.

The rearrangement links TRBV4-2 to TRBJ2-2; 8 nucleotides align to TRBD2. After removal of 5 bases from V and 7 bases from J, the junction contained 9 bases not matched to a gene. The CDR3 length is 15 residues. CDR1 and CDR2 from the germline V gene are LGHNA and YNFKEQ. In DNA, the CDR3 is TGTGCCAGCAGCTCTATAGCGGGGAGGGACGGGGAGCTGTTTTTT. Translating it yields CASSSIAGRDGELFF.

This clonotype appeared a few times. V usage is TRBV20-1 and J usage is TRBJ2-1, with D possibly TRBD2 on 7 matching bases. Germline assignment: CDR1 DFQATT and CDR2 SNEGSKA (reference sequence). The CDR3 contains 14 residues. V was pared by 3 bases and J by 7 bases, with 16 bases between. The CDR3 loop is CSASPPGGGNEQFF. The CDR3, as DNA: TGCAGTGCTAGCCCTCCGGGGGGCGGAAATGAGCAGTTCTTC.

This chain joins TRBV10-3 and TRBJ2-7; a possible D gene is TRBD2 (6 bases). Deletions cut 6 bases from V and 3 bases from J, with 12 bases between. Germline V gene data show CDR1 as ENHRY and CDR2 as SYGVKD. This CDR3 contains 13 residues. The CDR3 region has the DNA TGTGCCATCAGGGGGGGTAGCGGCTACGAGCAGTACTTC. It is translated as CAIRGGSGYEQYF.